This TCR beta chain was sequenced for a study of glioma-infiltrating T cells after dendritic cell vaccination. For the study at large: Samples are from glioblastoma patients in Phase I and II dendritic cell vaccine trials.

V gave up 2 bases and J gave up 6 bases, with 17 bases separating them. The CDR3 is made up of 15 amino acids. Germline V gene lookup returns CDR1 SGDLS and CDR2 YYNGEE. Produced via immunoSEQ multiplex PCR; TCRdb's table is partial and in-frame only. The sample carries just over 95,000 clones, over 60% recorded once. The chain carries TRBV9 and TRBJ1-2; possible D gene TRBD1, 6 bases. The source of this sequence is a human donor with glioblastoma. Source: blood, taken before dendritic cell vaccination. The DNA of the CDR3 is TGTGCCAGCAGCGTGACCCCAGGGGCTTCTCATGGCTACACCTTC. Translated: CASSVTPGASHGYTF.